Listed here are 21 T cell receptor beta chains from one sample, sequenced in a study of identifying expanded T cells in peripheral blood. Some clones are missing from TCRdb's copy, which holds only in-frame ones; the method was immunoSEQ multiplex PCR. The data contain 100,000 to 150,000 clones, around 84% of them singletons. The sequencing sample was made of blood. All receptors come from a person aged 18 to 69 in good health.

CDR3 residues: CASSSERVINEKLFF. Here the CDR3 DNA reads TGTGCCAGCAGTTCCGAGCGGGTGATTAATGAAAAACTGTTTTTT. The chain links TRBV28 to TRBJ1-4, with D unclear. CDR3 length equals 15 residues. V was cut by 4 bases and J by 4 bases, with 13 bases left in between. The germline gives CDR1 MDHEN, CDR2 SYDVKM.

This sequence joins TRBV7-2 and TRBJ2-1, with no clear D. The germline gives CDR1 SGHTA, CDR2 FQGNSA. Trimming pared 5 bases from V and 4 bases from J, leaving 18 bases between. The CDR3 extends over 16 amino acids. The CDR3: CASSPSAEVLYNEQFF. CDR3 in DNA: TGTGCCAGCAGCCCGTCCGCGGAAGTCCTATACAATGAGCAGTTCTTC. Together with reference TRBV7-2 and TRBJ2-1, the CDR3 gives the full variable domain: GAGVSQSPSNKVTEKGKDVELRCDPISGHTALYWYRQSLGQGLEFLIYFQGNSAPDKSGLPSDRFSAERTGGSVSTLTIQRTQQEDSAVYLCASSPSAEVLYNEQFFGPGTRLTVL.

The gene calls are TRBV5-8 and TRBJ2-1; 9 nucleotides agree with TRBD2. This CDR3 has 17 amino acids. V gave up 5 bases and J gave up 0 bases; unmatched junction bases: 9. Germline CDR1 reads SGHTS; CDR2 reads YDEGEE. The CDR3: CASSRSGGHHSYNEQFF. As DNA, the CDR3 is TGTGCCAGCAGTCGAAGCGGGGGGCACCACTCCTACAATGAGCAGTTCTTC.

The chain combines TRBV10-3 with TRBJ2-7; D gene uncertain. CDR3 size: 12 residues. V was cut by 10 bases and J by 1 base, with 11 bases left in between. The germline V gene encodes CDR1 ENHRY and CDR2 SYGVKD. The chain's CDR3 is CATSAESYEQYF. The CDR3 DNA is TGTGCCACATCGGCGGAATCCTACGAGCAGTACTTC.

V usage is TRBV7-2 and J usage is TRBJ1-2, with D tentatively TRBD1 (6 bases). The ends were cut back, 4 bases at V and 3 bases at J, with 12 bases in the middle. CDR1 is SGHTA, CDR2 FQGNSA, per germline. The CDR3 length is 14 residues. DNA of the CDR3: TGTGCCAGCAGCTACGCGGACAGCTACTATGGCTACACCTTC. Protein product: CASSYADSYYGYTF.

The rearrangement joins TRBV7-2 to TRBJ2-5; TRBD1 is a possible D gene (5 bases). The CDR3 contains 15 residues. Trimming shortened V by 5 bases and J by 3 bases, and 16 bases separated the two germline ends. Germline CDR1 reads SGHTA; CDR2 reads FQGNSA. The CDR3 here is CASSPKPTVEETQYF. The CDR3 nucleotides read TGTGCCAGCAGCCCCAAACCGACAGTTGAAGAGACCCAGTACTTC.

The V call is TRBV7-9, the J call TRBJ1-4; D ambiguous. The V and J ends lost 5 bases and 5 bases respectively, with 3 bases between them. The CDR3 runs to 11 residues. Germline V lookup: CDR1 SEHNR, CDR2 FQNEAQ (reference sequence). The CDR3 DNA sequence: TGTGCCAGCAGCCCGAATGAAAAACTGTTTTTT. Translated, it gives CASSPNEKLFF.

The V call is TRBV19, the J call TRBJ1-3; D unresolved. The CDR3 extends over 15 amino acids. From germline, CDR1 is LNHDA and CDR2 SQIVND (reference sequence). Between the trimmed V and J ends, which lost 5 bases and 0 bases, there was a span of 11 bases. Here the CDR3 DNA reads TGTGCCAGTAGTCTCCTTGGGCACTCTGGAAACACCATATATTTT. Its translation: CASSLLGHSGNTIYF.

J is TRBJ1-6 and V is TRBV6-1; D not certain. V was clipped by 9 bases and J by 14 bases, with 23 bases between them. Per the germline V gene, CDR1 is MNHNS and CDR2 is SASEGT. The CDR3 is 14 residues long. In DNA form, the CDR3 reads TGTGCCAGTTGCCCACCCAGCCGAGTATCGGCCCTCCACTTT. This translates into CASCPPSRVSALHF.

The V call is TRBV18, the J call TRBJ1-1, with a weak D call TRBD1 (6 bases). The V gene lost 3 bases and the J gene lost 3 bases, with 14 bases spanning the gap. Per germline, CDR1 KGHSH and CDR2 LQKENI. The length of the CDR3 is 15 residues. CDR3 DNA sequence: TGTGCCAGCTCACCGTTCAGGGGAATTGACACTGAAGCTTTCTTT. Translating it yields CASSPFRGIDTEAFF.

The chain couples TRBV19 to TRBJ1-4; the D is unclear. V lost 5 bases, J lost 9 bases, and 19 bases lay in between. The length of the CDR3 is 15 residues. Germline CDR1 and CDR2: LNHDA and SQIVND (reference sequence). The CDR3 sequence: CASSHNSGSRKKLFF. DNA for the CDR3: TGTGCCAGTAGTCACAACTCCGGGAGCCGAAAAAAACTGTTTTTT.

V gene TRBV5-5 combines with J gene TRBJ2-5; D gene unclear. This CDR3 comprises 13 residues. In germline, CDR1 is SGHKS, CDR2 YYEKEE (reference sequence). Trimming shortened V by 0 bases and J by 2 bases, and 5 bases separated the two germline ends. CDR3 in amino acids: CASSLERQETQYF. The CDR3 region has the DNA TGTGCCAGCAGCTTGGAAAGACAAGAGACCCAGTACTTC.

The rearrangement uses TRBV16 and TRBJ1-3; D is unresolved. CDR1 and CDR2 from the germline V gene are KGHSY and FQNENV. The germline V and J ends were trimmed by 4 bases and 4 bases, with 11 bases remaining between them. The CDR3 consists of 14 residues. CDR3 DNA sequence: TGTGCCAGCAGCCGAATTACCACAGGAAACACCATATATTTT. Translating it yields CASSRITTGNTIYF.

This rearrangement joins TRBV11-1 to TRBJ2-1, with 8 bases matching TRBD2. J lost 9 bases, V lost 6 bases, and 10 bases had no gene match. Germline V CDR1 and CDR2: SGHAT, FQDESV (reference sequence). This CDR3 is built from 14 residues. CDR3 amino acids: CASSRGGGRTEQFF. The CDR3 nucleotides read TGTGCCAGCAGTAGGGGCGGGGGGCGAACTGAGCAGTTCTTC.

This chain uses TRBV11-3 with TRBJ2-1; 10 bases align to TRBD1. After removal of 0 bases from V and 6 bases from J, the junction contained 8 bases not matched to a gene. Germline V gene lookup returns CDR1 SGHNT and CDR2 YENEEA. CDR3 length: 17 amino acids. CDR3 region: CASSLEGVGTGANEQFF. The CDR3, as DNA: TGTGCCAGCAGCTTAGAGGGTGTGGGGACAGGGGCCAATGAGCAGTTCTTC.

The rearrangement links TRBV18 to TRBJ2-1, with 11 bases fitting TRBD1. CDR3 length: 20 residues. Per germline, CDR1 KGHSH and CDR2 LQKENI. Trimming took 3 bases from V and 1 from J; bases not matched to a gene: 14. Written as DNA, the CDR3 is TGTGCCAGCTCACCCCGGGACAGGGGGTCCCTCTCCTATTCCTACAATGAGCAGTTCTTC. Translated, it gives CASSPRDRGSLSYSYNEQFF.

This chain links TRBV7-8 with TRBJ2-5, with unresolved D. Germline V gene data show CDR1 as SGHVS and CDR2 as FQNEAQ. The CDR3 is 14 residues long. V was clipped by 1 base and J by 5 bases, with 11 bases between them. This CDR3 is CASSLEPPRETQYF. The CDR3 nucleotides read TGTGCCAGCAGCTTAGAACCCCCACGGGAGACCCAGTACTTC.

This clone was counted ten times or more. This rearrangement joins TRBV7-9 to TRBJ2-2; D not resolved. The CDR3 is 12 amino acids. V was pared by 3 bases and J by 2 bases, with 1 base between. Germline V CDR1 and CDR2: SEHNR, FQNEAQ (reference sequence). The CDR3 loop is CASSFNTGELFF. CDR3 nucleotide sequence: TGTGCCAGCAGCTTTAACACCGGGGAGCTGTTTTTT.

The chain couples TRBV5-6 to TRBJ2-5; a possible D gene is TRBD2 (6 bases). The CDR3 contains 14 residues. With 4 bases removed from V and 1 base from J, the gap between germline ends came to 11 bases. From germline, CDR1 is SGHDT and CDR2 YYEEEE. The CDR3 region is CASSRGLPQETQYF. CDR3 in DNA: TGTGCCAGCAGCCGGGGACTCCCCCAAGAGACCCAGTACTTC.

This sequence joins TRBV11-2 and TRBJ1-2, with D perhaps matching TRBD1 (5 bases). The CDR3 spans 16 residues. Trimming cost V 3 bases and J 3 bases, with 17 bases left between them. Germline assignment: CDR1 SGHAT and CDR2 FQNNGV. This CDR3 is CASSFRPGLSDYGYTF. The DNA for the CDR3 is TGTGCCAGCAGCTTTAGGCCGGGACTCTCAGACTATGGCTACACCTTC.

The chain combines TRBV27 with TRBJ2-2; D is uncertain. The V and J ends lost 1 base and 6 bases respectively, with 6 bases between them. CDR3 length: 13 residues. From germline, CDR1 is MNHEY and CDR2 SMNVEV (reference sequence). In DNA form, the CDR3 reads TGTGCCAGCAGTTTATTTGGGTCCGGGGAGCTGTTTTTT. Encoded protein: CASSLFGSGELFF.